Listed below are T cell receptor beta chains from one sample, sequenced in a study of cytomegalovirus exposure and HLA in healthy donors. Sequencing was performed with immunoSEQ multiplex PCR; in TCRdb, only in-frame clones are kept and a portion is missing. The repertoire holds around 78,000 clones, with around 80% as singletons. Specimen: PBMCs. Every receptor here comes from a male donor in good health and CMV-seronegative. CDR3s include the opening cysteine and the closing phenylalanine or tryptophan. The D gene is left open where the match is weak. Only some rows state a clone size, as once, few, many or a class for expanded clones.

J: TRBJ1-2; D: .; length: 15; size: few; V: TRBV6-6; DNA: TGTGCCAGCAGTTACTCGATGGACACCGCCTATGGCTACACCTTC; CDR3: CASSYSMDTAYGYTF
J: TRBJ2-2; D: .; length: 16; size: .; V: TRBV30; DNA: TGTGCCTGGAGTGTACAACAGGCCTCGAACACCGGGGAGCTGTTTTTT; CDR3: CAWSVQQASNTGELFF
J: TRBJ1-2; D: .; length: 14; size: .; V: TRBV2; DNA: TGTGCCAGCAGTGAATCCAGGGTCTTCTCTGGCTACCCCTTC; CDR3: CASSESRVFSGYPF
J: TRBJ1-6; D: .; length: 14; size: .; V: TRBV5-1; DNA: TGCGCCAGCAGCTTGGGGGAGCGGAATTCACCCCTCCACTTT; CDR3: CASSLGERNSPLHF
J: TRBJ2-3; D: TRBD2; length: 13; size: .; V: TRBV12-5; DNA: TGTGCTAGTGGTAGCGGGAGCTGGGATACGCAGTATTTT; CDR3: CASGSGSWDTQYF
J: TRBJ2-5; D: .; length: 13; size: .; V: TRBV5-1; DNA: TGCGCGACGGCGTCCCCGCAGGGGGAGACCCAGTACTTC; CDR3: CATASPQGETQYF
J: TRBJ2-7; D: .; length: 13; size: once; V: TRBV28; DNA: TGTGCCAGCAGCCAGGGGCCCACCTACGAGCAGTACTTC; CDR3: CASSQGPTYEQYF
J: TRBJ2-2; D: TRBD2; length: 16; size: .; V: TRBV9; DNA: TGTGCCAGCAGCTCCGGGACTAGCGGGGGGGCCGGGGAGCTGTTTTTT; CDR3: CASSSGTSGGAGELFF
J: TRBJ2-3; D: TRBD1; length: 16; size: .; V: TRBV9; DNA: TGTGCCAGCAGCCTTCGCGGGACAGGGGGCAAAGATACGCAGTATTTT; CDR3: CASSLRGTGGKDTQYF
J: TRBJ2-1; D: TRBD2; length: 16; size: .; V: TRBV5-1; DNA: TGCGCCAGCAGCTCCACCGGGACTAGCGGCAACAATGAGCAGTTCTTC; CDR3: CASSSTGTSGNNEQFF
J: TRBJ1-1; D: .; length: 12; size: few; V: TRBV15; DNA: TGTGCCACCAGCAGACAGGGGAAGGGTGCTTTCTTT; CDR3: CATSRQGKGAFF
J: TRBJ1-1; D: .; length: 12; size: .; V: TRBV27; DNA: TGTGCCAGCAGGATGCGGAACACTGAAGCTTTCTTT; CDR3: CASRMRNTEAFF
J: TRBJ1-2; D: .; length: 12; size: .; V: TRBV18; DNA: TGTGCCAGCTCACCAAATGGAGAAGGCTACACCTTC; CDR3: CASSPNGEGYTF
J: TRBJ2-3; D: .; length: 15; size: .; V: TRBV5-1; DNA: TGCGCCAGCAGCTTGGTGGGACTTAGCACAGATACGCAGTATTTT; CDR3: CASSLVGLSTDTQYF
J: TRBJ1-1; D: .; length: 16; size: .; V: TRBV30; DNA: TGTGCCTGGAGTGCCGCAGAATCAGGGGCGAACACTGAAGCTTTCTTT; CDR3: CAWSAAESGANTEAFF
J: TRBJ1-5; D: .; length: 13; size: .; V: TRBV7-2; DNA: TGTGCCAGCAGAGGTCCCGGGGATCAGCCCCAGCATTTT; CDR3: CASRGPGDQPQHF
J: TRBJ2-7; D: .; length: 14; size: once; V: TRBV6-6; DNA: TGTGCCAGCAGTTCGACACAGGATACCTACGAGCAGTACTTC; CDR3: CASSSTQDTYEQYF
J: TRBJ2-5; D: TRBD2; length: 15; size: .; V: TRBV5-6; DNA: TGTGCCAGCAGACCCGGACTAGCGGGGCAAGAGACCCAGTACTTC; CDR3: CASRPGLAGQETQYF
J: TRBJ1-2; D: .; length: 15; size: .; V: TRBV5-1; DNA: TGCGCCAGCAGCTTGCAGGCAGGCCCGAACTATGGCTACACCTTC; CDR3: CASSLQAGPNYGYTF
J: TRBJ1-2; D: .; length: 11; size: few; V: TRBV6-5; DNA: TGTGCCGCATACCGGGGTTATGGCTACACCTTC; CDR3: CAAYRGYGYTF